This T cell receptor beta chain was identified during a study of blood T cells in healthy people across ages. Study in general: For every two T cells, template switching captured about one barcoded beta molecule. Study findings and constraints: Versus aged donors, long-lived donors had higher diversity and more naive CD4+ cells.

With a J-beta primer mix and a sample-barcoded 5' primer, a second PCR ran 7 to 11 cycles. TCRdb processed the 5' RACE reads anew with MiXCR; each CDR3 protein has one entry. The table lists roughly 700,000 distinct CDR3 sequences, 49% of them singletons. The sample holds a few counts of this clonotype. Antigen unknown. Trimming shortened V by 5 bases and J by 5 bases, and 18 bases separated the two germline ends. The germline V gene has CDR1 SGHTA and CDR2 FQGNSA. This CDR3 has 15 amino acids. The sequenced sample consisted of blood. This TCR derives from an older woman in good health. The rearrangement uses TRBV7-2 and TRBJ2-5; a weak D match, TRBD1 (5 bases). The DNA for the CDR3 is TGTGCCAGCAGCCCTCAAGTCAGGGATGGGGAGACCCAGTACTTC. Protein sequence: CASSPQVRDGETQYF.